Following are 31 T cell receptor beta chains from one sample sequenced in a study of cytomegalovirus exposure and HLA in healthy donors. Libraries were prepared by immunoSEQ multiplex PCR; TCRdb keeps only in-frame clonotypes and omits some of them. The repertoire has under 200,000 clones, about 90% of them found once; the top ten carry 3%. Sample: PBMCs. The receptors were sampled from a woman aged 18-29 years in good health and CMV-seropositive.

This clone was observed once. This chain's CDR3 is CASSRRTGGHNEQFF. CDR3 DNA sequence: TGTGCCAGTAGTAGGAGGACAGGGGGTCACAATGAGCAGTTCTTC. The chain recombines TRBV19 with TRBJ2-1; TRBD1 agrees at 10 bases. J gave up 5 bases and V 4 bases, and 5 bases lay outside the gene matches. Germline loops: CDR1 LNHDA, CDR2 SQIVND (reference sequence). This CDR3 is built from 15 residues.

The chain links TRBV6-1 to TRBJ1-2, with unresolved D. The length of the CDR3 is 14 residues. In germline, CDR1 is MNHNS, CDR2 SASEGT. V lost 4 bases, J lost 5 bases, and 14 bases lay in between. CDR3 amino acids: CASSATGVEYGYTF. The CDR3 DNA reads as TGTGCCAGCAGTGCGACGGGTGTCGAATATGGCTACACCTTC.

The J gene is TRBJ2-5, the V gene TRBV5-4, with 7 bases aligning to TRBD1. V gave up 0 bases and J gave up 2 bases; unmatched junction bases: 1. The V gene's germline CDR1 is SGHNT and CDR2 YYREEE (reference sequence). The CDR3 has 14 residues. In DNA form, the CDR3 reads TGTGCCAGCAGCTTGGGGGGACAGCAAGAGACCCAGTACTTC. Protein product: CASSLGGQQETQYF. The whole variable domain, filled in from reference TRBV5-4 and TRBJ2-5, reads ETGVTQSPTHLIKTRGQQVTLRCSSQSGHNTVSWYQQALGQGPQFIFQYYREEENGRGNFPPRFSGLQFPNYSSELNVNALELDDSALYLCASSLGGQQETQYFGPGTRLLVL.

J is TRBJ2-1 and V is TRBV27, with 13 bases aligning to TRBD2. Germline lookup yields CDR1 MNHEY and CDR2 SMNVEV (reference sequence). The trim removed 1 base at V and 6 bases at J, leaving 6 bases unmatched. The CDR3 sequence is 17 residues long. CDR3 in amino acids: CASSLYAGLAGANEQFF. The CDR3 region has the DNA TGTGCCAGCAGTTTATACGCAGGACTAGCGGGGGCCAATGAGCAGTTCTTC.

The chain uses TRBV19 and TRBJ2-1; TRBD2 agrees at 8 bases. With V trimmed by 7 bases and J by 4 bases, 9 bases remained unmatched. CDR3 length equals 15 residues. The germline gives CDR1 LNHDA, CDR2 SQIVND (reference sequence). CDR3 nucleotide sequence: TGTGCCAGTAAAGCTAGCGGGTCTTCTTACAATGAGCAGTTCTTC. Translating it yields CASKASGSSYNEQFF. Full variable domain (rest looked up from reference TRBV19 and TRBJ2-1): DGGITQSPKYLFRKEGQNVTLSCEQNLNHDAMYWYRQDPGQGLRLIYYSQIVNDFQKGDIAEGYSVSREKKESFPLTVTSAQKNPTAFYLCASKASGSSYNEQFFGPGTRLTVL.

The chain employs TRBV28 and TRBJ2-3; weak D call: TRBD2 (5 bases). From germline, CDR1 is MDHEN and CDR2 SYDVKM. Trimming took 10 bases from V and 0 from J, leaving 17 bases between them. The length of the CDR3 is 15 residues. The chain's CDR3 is CATRGSHSSTDTQYF. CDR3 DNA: TGTGCCACCCGTGGGAGCCATTCTAGCACAGATACGCAGTATTTT.

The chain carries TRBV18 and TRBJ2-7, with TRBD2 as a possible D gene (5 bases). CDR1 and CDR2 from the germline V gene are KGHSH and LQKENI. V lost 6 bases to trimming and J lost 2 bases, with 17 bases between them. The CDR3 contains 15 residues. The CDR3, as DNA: TGTGCCAGCTCGACGACTAAAGCGGCGACCTACGAGCAGTACTTC. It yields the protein CASSTTKAATYEQYF. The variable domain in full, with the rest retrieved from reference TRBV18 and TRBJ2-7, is NAGVMQNPRHLVRRRGQEARLRCSPMKGHSHVYWYRQLPEEGLKFMVYLQKENIIDESGMPKERFSAEFPKEGPSILRIQQVVRGDSAAYFCASSTTKAATYEQYFGPGTRLTVT.

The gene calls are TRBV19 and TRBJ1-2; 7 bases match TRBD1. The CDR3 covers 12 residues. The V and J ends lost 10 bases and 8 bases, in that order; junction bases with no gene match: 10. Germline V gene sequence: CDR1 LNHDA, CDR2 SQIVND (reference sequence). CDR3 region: CATRQGGLGYTF. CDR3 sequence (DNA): TGTGCCACCCGACAGGGCGGGCTCGGCTACACCTTC.

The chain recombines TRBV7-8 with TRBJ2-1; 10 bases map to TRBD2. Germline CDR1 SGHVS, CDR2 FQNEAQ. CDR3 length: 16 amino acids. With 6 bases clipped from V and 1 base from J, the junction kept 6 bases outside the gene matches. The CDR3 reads CASRPSGGASYNEQFF. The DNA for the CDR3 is TGTGCCAGCAGACCGAGCGGGGGGGCGTCCTACAATGAGCAGTTCTTC.

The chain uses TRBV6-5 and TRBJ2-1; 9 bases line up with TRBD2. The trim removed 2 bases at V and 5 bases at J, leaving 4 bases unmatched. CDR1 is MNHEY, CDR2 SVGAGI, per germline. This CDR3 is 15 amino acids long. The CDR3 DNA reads TGTGCCAGCAGTTACAGCGGGGGGTTCCACAATGAGCAGTTCTTC. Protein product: CASSYSGGFHNEQFF.

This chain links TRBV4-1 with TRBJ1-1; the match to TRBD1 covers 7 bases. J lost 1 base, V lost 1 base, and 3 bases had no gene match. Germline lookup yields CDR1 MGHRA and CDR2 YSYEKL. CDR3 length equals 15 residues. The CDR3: CASSQGRQGNTEAFF. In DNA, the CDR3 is TGCGCCAGCAGCCAAGGGCGACAGGGGAACACTGAAGCTTTCTTT.

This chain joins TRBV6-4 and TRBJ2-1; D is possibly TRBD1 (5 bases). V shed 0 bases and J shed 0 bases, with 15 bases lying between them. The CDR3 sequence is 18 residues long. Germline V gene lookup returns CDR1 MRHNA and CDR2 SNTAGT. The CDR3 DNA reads TGTGCCAGCAGTGACTCGGAAAGGGGCCCTAGCTCCTACAATGAGCAGTTCTTC. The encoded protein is CASSDSERGPSSYNEQFF.

Written as DNA, the CDR3 is TGTGCCAGCAGCCTTGTCGTCCGGCAAACCTTCCAGGGTCAGCCCCAGCATTTT. This sequence encodes CASSLVVRQTFQGQPQHF. The chain has TRBV7-8 and TRBJ1-5; the D gene is possibly TRBD1 (5 bases). Trimming left V 5 bases short and J 6 bases short, with 26 bases between. The CDR3 spans 18 residues. CDR1 and CDR2 from the germline V gene are SGHVS and FQNEAQ. The full variable domain, completed using reference TRBV7-8 and TRBJ1-5, is GAGVSQSPRYKVAKRGQDVALRCDPISGHVSLFWYQQALGQGPEFLTYFQNEAQLDKSGLPSDRFFAERPEGSVSTLKIQRTQQEDSAVYLCASSLVVRQTFQGQPQHFGDGTRLSIL.

The DNA for the CDR3 is TGTGCCAGCAGCTCGGGACAGGGGAGGGAAAAACTGTTTTTT. This sequence encodes CASSSGQGREKLFF. The rearrangement joins TRBV7-2 to TRBJ1-4; 10 nucleotides line up with TRBD1. The J segment lost 8 bases and the V segment lost 4 bases, leaving 4 bases of the junction unmatched. The CDR3 has 14 amino acids. Germline CDR1 and CDR2: SGHTA and FQGNSA.

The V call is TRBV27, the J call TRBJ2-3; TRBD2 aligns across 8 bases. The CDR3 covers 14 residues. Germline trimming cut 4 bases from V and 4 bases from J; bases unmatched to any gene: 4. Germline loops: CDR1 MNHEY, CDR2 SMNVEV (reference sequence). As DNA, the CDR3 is TGTGCCAGCAGTTCGGGGGGGCCTCCAGATACGCAGTATTTT. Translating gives CASSSGGPPDTQYF.

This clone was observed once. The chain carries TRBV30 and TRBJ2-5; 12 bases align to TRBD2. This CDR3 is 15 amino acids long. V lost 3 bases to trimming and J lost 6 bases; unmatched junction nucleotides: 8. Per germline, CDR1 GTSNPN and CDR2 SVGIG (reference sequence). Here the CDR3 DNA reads TGTGCCTGGAGCGCTCTAGCGGGGGGGCCTAAGACCCAGTACTTC. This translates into CAWSALAGGPKTQYF. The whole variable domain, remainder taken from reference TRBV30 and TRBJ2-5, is SQTIHQWPATLVQPVGSPLSLECTVEGTSNPNLYWYRQAAGRGLQLLFYSVGIGQISSEVPQNLSASRPQDRQFILSSKKLLLSDSGFYLCAWSALAGGPKTQYFGPGTRLLVL.

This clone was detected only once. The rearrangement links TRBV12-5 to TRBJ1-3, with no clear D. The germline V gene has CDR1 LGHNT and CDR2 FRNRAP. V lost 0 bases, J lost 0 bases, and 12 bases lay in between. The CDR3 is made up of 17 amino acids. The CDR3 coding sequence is TGTGCTAGTGGTTTGGTTGCACGGGATTACTCTGGAAACACCATATATTTT. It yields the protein CASGLVARDYSGNTIYF.

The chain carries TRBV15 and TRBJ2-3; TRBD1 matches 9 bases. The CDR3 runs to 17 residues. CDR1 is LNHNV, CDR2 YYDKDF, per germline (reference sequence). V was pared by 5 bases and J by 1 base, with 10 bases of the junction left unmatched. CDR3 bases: TGTGCCACCAGCTTTTACAGGGGGCCACTTCGCACAGATACGCAGTATTTT. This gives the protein CATSFYRGPLRTDTQYF.

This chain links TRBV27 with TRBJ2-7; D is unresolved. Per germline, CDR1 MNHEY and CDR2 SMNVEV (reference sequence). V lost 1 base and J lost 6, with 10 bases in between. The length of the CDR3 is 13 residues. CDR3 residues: CASSLWQFSEQYF. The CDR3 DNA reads TGTGCCAGCAGTTTATGGCAGTTCTCCGAGCAGTACTTC.

The DNA for the CDR3 is TGTGCCAGCAAGCGGGTCATGAACACTGAAGCTTTCTTT. Translation: CASKRVMNTEAFF. The chain combines TRBV6-4 with TRBJ1-1; D remains unclear. CDR3 length: 13 residues. CDR1 and CDR2 (germline): MRHNA, SNTAGT. V was clipped by 7 bases and J by 0 bases, with 9 bases between them.

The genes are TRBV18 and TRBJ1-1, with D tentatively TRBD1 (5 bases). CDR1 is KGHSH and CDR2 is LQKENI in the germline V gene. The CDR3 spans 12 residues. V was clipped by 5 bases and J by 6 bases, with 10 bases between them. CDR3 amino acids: CASSSDSPEAFF. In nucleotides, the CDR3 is TGTGCCAGCTCATCCGACAGTCCTGAAGCTTTCTTT.

The CDR3 nucleotides are TGCGCCAGCAGCCCGGGACTAGCGGGGGGGCGGACCGGGGAGCTGTTTTTT. Its translation is CASSPGLAGGRTGELFF. The V gene is TRBV4-1, the J gene TRBJ2-2; 16 nucleotides match TRBD2. Trimming cost V 4 bases and J 5 bases; bases outside gene matches: 4. This CDR3 contains 17 residues. In germline, CDR1 is MGHRA, CDR2 YSYEKL.

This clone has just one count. Here the CDR3 DNA reads TGCGCCAGCAGCTTGATTAGCGGGGGCGCAGATACGCAGTATTTT. Amino acid sequence: CASSLISGGADTQYF. The V gene is TRBV5-1, the J gene TRBJ2-3; TRBD2 agrees at 9 bases. This CDR3 is 15 amino acids long. Germline assignment: CDR1 SGHRS and CDR2 YFSETQ. J lost 4 bases, V lost 1 base, and 4 bases had no gene match. The full variable domain, with the rest looked up from reference TRBV5-1 and TRBJ2-3, is KAGVTQTPRYLIKTRGQQVTLSCSPISGHRSVSWYQQTPGQGLQFLFEYFSETQRNKGNFPGRFSGRQFSNSRSEMNVSTLELGDSALYLCASSLISGGADTQYFGPGTRLTVL.

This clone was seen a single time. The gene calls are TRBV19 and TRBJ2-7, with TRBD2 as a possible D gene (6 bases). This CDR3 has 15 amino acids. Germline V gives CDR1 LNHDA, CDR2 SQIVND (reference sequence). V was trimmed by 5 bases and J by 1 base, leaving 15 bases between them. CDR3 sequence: CASSGDTSRSYEQYF. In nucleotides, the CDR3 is TGTGCCAGTAGTGGAGACACTAGCAGGTCCTACGAGCAGTACTTC.

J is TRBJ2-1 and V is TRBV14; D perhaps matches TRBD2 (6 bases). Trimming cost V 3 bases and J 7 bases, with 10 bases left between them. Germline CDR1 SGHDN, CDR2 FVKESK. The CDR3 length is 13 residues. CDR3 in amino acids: CASSQAGRNEQFF. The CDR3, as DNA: TGTGCCAGCAGCCAGGCTGGGAGGAATGAGCAGTTCTTC.

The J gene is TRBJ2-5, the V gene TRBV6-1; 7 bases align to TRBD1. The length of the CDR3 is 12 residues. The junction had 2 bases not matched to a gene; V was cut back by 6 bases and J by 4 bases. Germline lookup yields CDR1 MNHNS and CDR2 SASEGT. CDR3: CASSRDRETQYF. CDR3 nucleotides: TGTGCCAGCAGCCGGGACAGAGAGACCCAGTACTTC.

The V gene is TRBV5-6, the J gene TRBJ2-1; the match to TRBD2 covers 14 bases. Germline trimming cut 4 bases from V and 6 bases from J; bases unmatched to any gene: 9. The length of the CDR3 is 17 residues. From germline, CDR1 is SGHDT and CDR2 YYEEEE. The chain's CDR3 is CASSHGTSGGLSNEQFF. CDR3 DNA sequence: TGTGCCAGCAGCCACGGGACTAGCGGGGGCCTGTCCAATGAGCAGTTCTTC.

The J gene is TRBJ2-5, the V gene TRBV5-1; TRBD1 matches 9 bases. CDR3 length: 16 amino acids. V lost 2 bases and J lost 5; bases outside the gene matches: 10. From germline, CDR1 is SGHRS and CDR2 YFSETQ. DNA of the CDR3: TGCGCCAGCAGCTTTAAGGTGACAGGGACAGGGGAGACCCAGTACTTC. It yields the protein CASSFKVTGTGETQYF.

In DNA form, the CDR3 reads TGTGCCAGTAGTCTCCGGGAGCAGAACACTGAAGCTTTCTTT. It yields the protein CASSLREQNTEAFF. The chain carries TRBV19 and TRBJ1-1; D ambiguous. Germline loops: CDR1 LNHDA, CDR2 SQIVND (reference sequence). The ends were cut back, 5 bases at V and 1 base at J, with 11 bases in the middle. The CDR3 runs to 14 residues. Using reference TRBV19 and TRBJ1-1 for the parts outside the CDR3, the full variable domain is DGGITQSPKYLFRKEGQNVTLSCEQNLNHDAMYWYRQDPGQGLRLIYYSQIVNDFQKGDIAEGYSVSREKKESFPLTVTSAQKNPTAFYLCASSLREQNTEAFFGQGTRLTVV.

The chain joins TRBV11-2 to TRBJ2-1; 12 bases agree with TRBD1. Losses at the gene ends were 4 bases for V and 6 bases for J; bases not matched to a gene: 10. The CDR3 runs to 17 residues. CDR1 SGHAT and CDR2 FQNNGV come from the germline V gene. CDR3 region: CASSSYTGTGGFNEQFF. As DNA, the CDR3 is TGTGCCAGCAGCTCATATACCGGGACAGGGGGCTTCAATGAGCAGTTCTTC.

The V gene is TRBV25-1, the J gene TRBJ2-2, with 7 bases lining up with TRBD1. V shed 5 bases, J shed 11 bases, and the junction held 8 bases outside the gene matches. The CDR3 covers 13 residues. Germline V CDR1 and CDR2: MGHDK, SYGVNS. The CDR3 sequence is CASSKTGIFELFF. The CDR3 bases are TGTGCCAGCAGTAAGACAGGGATATTCGAGCTGTTTTTT.